The T cell receptor (beta chain) under discussion was sequenced for a study of blood T cell repertoires in COVID-19. Study overall: PBMCs, B-cell-depleted T cells, or T cells provided the cDNA or gDNA that made up the material.

Trimming stripped 4 bases from V and 6 bases from J, with 12 bases between. Per germline, CDR1 MNHEY and CDR2 SVGAGI. The CDR3 is 13 residues long. Assay used: immunoSEQ multiplex PCR; TCRdb lists only in-frame clones, some missing. Altogether about 210,000 clones are present, 80% to 90% being singletons, with the ten largest covering about 9.7%. This clone was recorded once. The J gene is TRBJ1-1, the V gene TRBV6-5; possibly TRBD1 for D (5 bases). This clonotype originated in a man aged 50 to 59 with active or convalescent COVID-19. Sequencing was carried out using peripheral blood. CDR3 residues: CASSSPGEAEAFF. CDR3 bases: TGTGCCAGCAGTTCCCCGGGGGAGGCTGAAGCTTTCTTT.